This entry lists 17 T cell receptor beta chains sequenced from one sample in a study of shared clonotypes between healthy human individuals. The table came from immunoSEQ multiplex PCR; TCRdb's copy has only in-frame clones and leaves some out. Among approximately 840,000 clones, roughly 96% were seen once, and the ten largest hold about 0.25%. CD45RO-negative, CCR7-selected cells formed the naive CD8 fraction, which excluded terminally differentiated effector memory CD45RA+ cells. The sample was naive CD8+ T cells sorted from blood. These receptors came from a man under 40 in good health.

This clone was detected once. This chain links TRBV5-1 with TRBJ2-1, with 10 bases aligning to TRBD1. Germline CDR1 is SGHRS and CDR2 is YFSETQ. V shed 4 bases and J 2 bases; nucleotides not matched to a gene: 9. The CDR3 runs to 17 residues. DNA of the CDR3: TGCGCCAGCAGCGTGACAGGGGGCGATGAGACCTACAATGAGCAGTTCTTC. Protein sequence: CASSVTGGDETYNEQFF.

The rearrangement uses TRBV19 and TRBJ2-2, with 12 bases that match TRBD1. V lost 4 bases and J lost 6; bases outside the gene matches: 12. Germline lookup yields CDR1 LNHDA and CDR2 SQIVND (reference sequence). The CDR3 is 18 amino acids. The CDR3 here is CASSTIEPGQGAPGELFF. The CDR3 DNA follows: TGTGCCAGTAGTACCATTGAACCGGGACAGGGGGCGCCCGGGGAGCTGTTTTTT.

This clone appeared a single time. This chain uses TRBV7-9 with TRBJ2-5, with D possibly matching TRBD1 (5 bases). This CDR3 spans 16 amino acids. From germline, CDR1 is SEHNR and CDR2 FQNEAQ (reference sequence). V lost 4 bases to trimming and J lost 4 bases, with 19 bases between them. The CDR3 loop reads CASSSMLGRVGETQYF. In nucleotides, the CDR3 is TGTGCCAGCAGCTCAATGCTGGGCAGGGTAGGAGAGACCCAGTACTTC.

The chain recombines TRBV29-1 with TRBJ2-7, with 8 positions matching TRBD1. After removal of 6 bases from V and 1 base from J, the junction contained 5 bases not matched to a gene. Per germline, CDR1 SQVTM and CDR2 ANQGSEA. The CDR3 loop spans 13 amino acids. CDR3 in amino acids: CSVRGLHSYEQYF. The CDR3 DNA sequence: TGCAGCGTCAGGGGGCTACATTCCTACGAGCAGTACTTC.

The chain uses TRBV7-3 and TRBJ2-2; 14 nucleotides line up with TRBD2. The CDR3 runs to 17 residues. The V gene's germline CDR1 is SGHTA and CDR2 FQGTGA. V gave up 2 bases and J gave up 6 bases; unmatched junction bases: 5. CDR3 region: CASSLVGLAGVPGELFF. The CDR3 nucleotides read TGTGCCAGCAGCTTAGTGGGACTAGCGGGAGTCCCCGGGGAGCTGTTTTTT.

The chain carries TRBV5-1 and TRBJ2-5, with 8 bases that match TRBD1. From germline, CDR1 is SGHRS and CDR2 YFSETQ. The V gene end was trimmed by 0 bases and the J gene end by 5 bases; junction bases not matched to a gene: 3. The CDR3 runs 14 residues. CDR3 amino acids: CASSLAGGAETQYF. CDR3 DNA: TGCGCCAGCAGCTTGGCAGGGGGCGCCGAGACCCAGTACTTC.

The chain uses TRBV7-2 and TRBJ2-7; 7 bases agree with TRBD2. Germline values: CDR1 SGHTA, CDR2 FQGNSA. The CDR3 extends over 14 amino acids. Trimming cost V 0 bases and J 2 bases; bases outside gene matches: 1. The CDR3 DNA is TGTGCCAGCAGCTTAGCGACTAGCCCCTACGAGCAGTACTTC. It translates to CASSLATSPYEQYF.

This clone showed up just once. The V and J genes are TRBV5-4 and TRBJ2-6, with D tentatively TRBD2 (6 bases). The ends were cut back, 3 bases at V and 0 bases at J, with 13 bases in the middle. This CDR3 is 17 amino acids long. Germline V gene data show CDR1 as SGHNT and CDR2 as YYREEE (reference sequence). The CDR3 DNA reads as TGTGCCAGCAGCTCGGAGGGAGTAAGCTCTGGGGCCAACGTCCTGACTTTC. This gives the protein CASSSEGVSSGANVLTF.

As regards this clone: The identical CDR3 is also encoded by other nucleotide sequences in the sample. The genes are TRBV6-5 and TRBJ2-7; 9 bases match TRBD1. Looked up from germline, CDR1 is MNHEY and CDR2 is SVGAGI. J gave up 3 bases and V 6 bases, and 0 bases lay outside the gene matches. The CDR3 covers 12 residues. The CDR3 loop is CASRDRGYEQYF. In DNA form, the CDR3 reads TGTGCCAGCAGGGACAGGGGCTACGAGCAGTACTTC.

This chain connects TRBV27 to TRBJ2-1; 9 bases match TRBD2. The CDR3 loop spans 14 amino acids. V shed 6 bases and J 7 bases; nucleotides not matched to a gene: 7. Germline V CDR1 and CDR2: MNHEY, SMNVEV (reference sequence). CDR3 DNA: TGTGCCAGCAGCCCCATCGGACTAGCGAATGAGCAGTTCTTC. Translated: CASSPIGLANEQFF.

This chain links TRBV7-2 with TRBJ2-3; TRBD2 might be the D (5 bases). Germline CDR1 is SGHTA and CDR2 is FQGNSA. This CDR3 has 13 residues. Trimming cost V 4 bases and J 4 bases, with 9 bases left between them. The CDR3 bases are TGTGCCAGCAGCTCGGACTTGCCAGATACGCAGTATTTT. Translated: CASSSDLPDTQYF. The entire variable domain, with the rest obtained from reference TRBV7-2 and TRBJ2-3, is as follows: GAGVSQSPSNKVTEKGKDVELRCDPISGHTALYWYRQSLGQGLEFLIYFQGNSAPDKSGLPSDRFSAERTGGSVSTLTIQRTQQEDSAVYLCASSSDLPDTQYFGPGTRLTVL.

This chain uses TRBV27 with TRBJ2-3, with 9 bases lining up with TRBD1. Per the germline V gene, CDR1 is MNHEY and CDR2 is SMNVEV (reference sequence). CDR3 size: 16 residues. V trimming: 5 bases; J trimming: 0 bases; junction bases outside the gene matches: 6. The chain's CDR3 is CASSTDRGASTDTQYF. The CDR3 DNA sequence: TGTGCCAGCAGTACGGACAGGGGTGCTAGCACAGATACGCAGTATTTT.

The chain joins TRBV7-6 to TRBJ1-4, with a possible D match to TRBD1 (5 bases). The CDR3 consists of 16 residues. Per germline, CDR1 SGHVS and CDR2 FNYEAQ. V was trimmed by 2 bases and J by 11 bases, leaving 21 bases between them. CDR3 in amino acids: CASSLLWDQSRPKLFF. DNA for the CDR3: TGTGCCAGCAGCTTATTGTGGGACCAAAGCCGGCCGAAACTGTTTTTT.

This clone was seen a handful of times. This chain joins TRBV12-5 and TRBJ2-1; 8 nucleotides line up with TRBD1. The J segment lost 3 bases and the V segment lost 5 bases, leaving 9 bases of the junction unmatched. The CDR3 extends over 16 amino acids. CDR1 and CDR2 from the germline V gene are LGHNT and FRNRAP. The CDR3 region is CASGIDRGGSYNEQFF. CDR3 DNA sequence: TGTGCTAGTGGTATCGACAGGGGAGGTAGCTACAATGAGCAGTTCTTC.

This CDR3 reads CASSFANGQYEQYF. CDR3 coding DNA: TGTGCCAGCAGTTTCGCCAACGGTCAGTACGAGCAGTACTTC. This chain uses TRBV27 with TRBJ2-7; D gene unclear. Between the trimmed V and J ends, which lost 3 bases and 4 bases, there was a span of 13 bases. This CDR3 spans 14 amino acids. In germline, CDR1 is MNHEY, CDR2 SMNVEV (reference sequence).

J is TRBJ2-3 and V is TRBV11-2, with a possible D match to TRBD1 (6 bases). The CDR3 contains 12 residues. CDR1 SGHAT and CDR2 FQNNGV come from the germline V gene. The CDR3: CSDRSSTDTQYF. The DNA for the CDR3 is TGTTCAGACAGGAGTAGCACAGATACGCAGTATTTT.

V gene TRBV6-1 combines with J gene TRBJ1-2; D is unresolved. The germline V gene encodes CDR1 MNHNS and CDR2 SASEGT. This CDR3 region has 14 residues. V lost 6 bases and J 4 bases, leaving 15 bases between the germline ends. In DNA, the CDR3 is TGTGCCAGCAGGACAAAGGAGAGTTCCTATGGCTACACCTTC. Translated: CASRTKESSYGYTF.